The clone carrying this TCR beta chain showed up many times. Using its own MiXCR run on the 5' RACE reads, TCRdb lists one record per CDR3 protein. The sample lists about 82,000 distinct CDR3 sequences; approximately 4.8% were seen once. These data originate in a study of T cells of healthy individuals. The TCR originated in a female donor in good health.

CDR3 bases: TGTGCCAGCAGTTTCCGGACGGCGGGAGCGGGGTCCTACAATGAGCAGTTCTTC. Translated: CASSFRTAGAGSYNEQFF. The chain carries TRBV12-3 or TRBV12-4 and TRBJ2-1; the match to TRBD2 covers 7 bases. The CDR3 length is 18 residues. V shed 3 bases and J 1 base; nucleotides not matched to a gene: 12.